The TCR beta chain under discussion was sequenced for a study of shared clonotypes between healthy human individuals. CD8 cells regarded as naive lacked CD45RO, were positively chosen for CCR7, and omitted terminally differentiated effector memory CD45RA+ cells. TCRdb keeps only in-frame clones here, not all; method: immunoSEQ multiplex PCR. The sample contains 500,000 to 700,000 clones, roughly 96% of which appear only once. Germline values: CDR1 PRHDT, CDR2 FYEKMQ (reference sequence). The CDR3 is 14 amino acids. V trimming: 0 bases; J trimming: 3 bases; junction bases outside the gene matches: 0. Turning to this clone: A much larger clone sits a single nucleotide away, making a read error possible. Other nucleotide sequences in the sample specify the same CDR3.

Specimen: naive CD8+ T cells sorted from blood. The receptor was derived from a woman in her 30s in good health. The chain combines TRBV13 with TRBJ2-7; TRBD1 agrees at 9 bases. The CDR3 DNA is TGTGCCAGCAGCTTAGGGACAGGGGGCTACGAGCAGTACTTC. As protein: CASSLGTGGYEQYF.